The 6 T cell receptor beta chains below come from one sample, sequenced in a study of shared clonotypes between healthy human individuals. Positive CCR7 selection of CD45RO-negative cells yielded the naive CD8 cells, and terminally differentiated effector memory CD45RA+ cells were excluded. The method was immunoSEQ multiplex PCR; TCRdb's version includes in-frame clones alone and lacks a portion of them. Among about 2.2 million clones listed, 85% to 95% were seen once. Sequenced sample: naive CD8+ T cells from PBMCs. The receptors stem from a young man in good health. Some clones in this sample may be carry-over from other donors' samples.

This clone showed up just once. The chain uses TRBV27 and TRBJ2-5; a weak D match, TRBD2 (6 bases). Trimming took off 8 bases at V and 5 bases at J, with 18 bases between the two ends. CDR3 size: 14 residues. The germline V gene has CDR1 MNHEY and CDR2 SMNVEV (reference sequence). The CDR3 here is CASGGYSGGETQYF. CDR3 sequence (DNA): TGTGCCAGCGGAGGTTATAGCGGAGGGGAGACCCAGTACTTC.

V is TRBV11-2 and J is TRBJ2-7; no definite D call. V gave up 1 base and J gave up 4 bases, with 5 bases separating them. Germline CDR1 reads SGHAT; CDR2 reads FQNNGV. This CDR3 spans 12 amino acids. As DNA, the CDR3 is TGTGCCAGCAGCTTAGGGTGGTACGAGCAGTACTTC. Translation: CASSLGWYEQYF.

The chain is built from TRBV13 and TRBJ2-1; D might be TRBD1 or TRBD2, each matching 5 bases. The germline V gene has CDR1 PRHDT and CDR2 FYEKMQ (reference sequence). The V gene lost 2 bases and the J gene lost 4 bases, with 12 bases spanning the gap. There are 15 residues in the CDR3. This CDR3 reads CASSLWGRGYNEQFF. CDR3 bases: TGTGCCAGCAGCTTATGGGGGAGAGGGTACAATGAGCAGTTCTTC.

CDR3 DNA sequence: TGTGCCAGCAGTCACCTCGAATTTCCCAATGAGCAGTTCTTC. It is translated as CASSHLEFPNEQFF. The chain is built from TRBV28 and TRBJ2-1, with D hard to call. This CDR3 region has 14 residues. V was clipped by 5 bases and J by 6 bases, with 14 bases between them. Per the germline V gene, CDR1 is MDHEN and CDR2 is SYDVKM. Together with reference TRBV28 and TRBJ2-1, the CDR3 gives the full variable domain: DVKVTQSSRYLVKRTGEKVFLECVQDMDHENMFWYRQDPGLGLRLIYFSYDVKMKEKGDIPEGYSVSREKKERFSLILESASTNQTSMYLCASSHLEFPNEQFFGPGTRLTVL.

The CDR3 here is CASSLGSSGRARGDTQYF. The CDR3 DNA reads TGTGCCAGCAGCTTGGGGTCTAGCGGGAGGGCCAGGGGAGATACGCAGTATTTT. The chain uses TRBV5-6 and TRBJ2-3, with 12 bases matching TRBD2. The germline gives CDR1 SGHDT, CDR2 YYEEEE. Unmatched junction bases numbered 10, after V lost 0 bases and J lost 5 bases. The CDR3 totals 18 residues.

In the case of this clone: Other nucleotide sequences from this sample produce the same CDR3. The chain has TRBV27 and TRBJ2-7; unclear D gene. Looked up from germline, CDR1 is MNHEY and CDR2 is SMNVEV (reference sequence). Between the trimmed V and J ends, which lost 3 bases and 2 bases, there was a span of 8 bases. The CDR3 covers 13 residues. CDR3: CASSFGRTYEQYF. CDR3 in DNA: TGTGCCAGCAGTTTCGGACGGACCTACGAGCAGTACTTC.